This entry concerns a single TCR beta chain. This entry is derived from a study of blood T cells in healthy people across ages. Next came a second PCR, run for about 7 to 12 cycles, which used a sample-barcoded 5' primer along with a J-beta primer mix. A template-switch adaptor containing 12 random nucleotides labeled each cDNA molecule. TCRdb fed the 5' RACE reads into MiXCR, producing one record per CDR3 protein. Here the sample spans nearly 800,000 distinct CDR3 sequences, around 25% being singletons. This CDR3 spans 14 amino acids. V was pared by 4 bases and J by 4 bases, with 12 bases between. Germline CDR1 reads KGHSH; CDR2 reads LQKENI. These sequences were also reported in another study, on T cells of mothers and their children.

The sample was blood. The sequence was obtained from a boy aged 10-17 years in good health. This chain joins TRBV18 and TRBJ2-3, with D tentatively TRBD1 (6 bases). CDR3: CASSQLPGADTQYF. CDR3 nucleotides: TGTGCCAGCTCACAACTGCCAGGGGCAGATACGCAGTATTTT.